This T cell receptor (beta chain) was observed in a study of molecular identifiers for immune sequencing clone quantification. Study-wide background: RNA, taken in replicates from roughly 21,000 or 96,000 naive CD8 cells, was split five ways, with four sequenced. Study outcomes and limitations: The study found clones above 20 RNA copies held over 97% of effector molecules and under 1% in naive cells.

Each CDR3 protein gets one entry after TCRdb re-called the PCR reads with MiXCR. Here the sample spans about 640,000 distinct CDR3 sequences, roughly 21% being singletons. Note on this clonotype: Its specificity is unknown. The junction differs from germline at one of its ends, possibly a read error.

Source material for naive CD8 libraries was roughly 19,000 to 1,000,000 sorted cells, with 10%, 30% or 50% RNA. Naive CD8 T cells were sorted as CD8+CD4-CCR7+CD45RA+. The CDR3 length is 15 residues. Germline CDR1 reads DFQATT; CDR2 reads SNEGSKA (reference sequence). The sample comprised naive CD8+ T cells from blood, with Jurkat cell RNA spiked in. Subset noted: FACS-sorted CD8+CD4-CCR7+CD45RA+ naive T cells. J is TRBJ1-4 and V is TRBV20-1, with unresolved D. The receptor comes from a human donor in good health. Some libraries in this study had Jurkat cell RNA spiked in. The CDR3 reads CSANPKGFSNEKPFF. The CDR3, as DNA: TGCAGTGCCAACCCAAAAGGATTTTCTAATGAAAAACCGTTTTTT.